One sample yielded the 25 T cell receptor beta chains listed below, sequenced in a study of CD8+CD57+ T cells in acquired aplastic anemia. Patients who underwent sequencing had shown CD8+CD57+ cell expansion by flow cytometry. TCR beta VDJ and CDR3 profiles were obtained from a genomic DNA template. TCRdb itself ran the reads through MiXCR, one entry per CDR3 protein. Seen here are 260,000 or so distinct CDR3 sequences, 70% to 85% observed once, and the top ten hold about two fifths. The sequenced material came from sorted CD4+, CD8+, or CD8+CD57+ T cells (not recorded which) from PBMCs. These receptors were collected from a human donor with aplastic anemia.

The chain's CDR3 is CSAKGGSYHEQYF. CDR3 sequence (DNA): TGCAGCGCCAAAGGGGGTAGCTACCACGAGCAGTACTTC. The chain combines TRBV29-1 with TRBJ2-7; TRBD1 might be the D (6 bases). CDR1 and CDR2 from the germline V gene are SQVTM and ANQGSEA. CDR3 length equals 13 residues. Trimming took 7 bases from V and 5 from J, leaving 18 bases between them.

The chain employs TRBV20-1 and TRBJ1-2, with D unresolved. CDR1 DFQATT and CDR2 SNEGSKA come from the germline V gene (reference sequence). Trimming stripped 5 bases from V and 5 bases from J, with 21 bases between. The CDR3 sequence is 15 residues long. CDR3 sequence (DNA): TGCAGTGCTCGTAAACGGGATGGCTCCGAGTATGGCTACACCTTC. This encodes CSARKRDGSEYGYTF.

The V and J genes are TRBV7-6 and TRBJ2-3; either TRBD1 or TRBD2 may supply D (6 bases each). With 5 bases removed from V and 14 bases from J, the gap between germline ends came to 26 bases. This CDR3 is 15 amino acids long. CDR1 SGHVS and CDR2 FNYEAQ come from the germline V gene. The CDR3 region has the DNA TGTGCCAGCAGCCTAGGGGGGAGAGGCACTGATGCTTTGTATTTT. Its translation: CASSLGGRGTDALYF.

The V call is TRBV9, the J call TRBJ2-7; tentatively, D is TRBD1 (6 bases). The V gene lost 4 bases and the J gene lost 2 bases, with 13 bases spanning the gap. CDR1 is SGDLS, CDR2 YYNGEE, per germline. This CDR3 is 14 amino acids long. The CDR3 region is CASSFHRETYEQYF. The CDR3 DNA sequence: TGTGCCAGCAGCTTTCACAGGGAAACCTACGAGCAGTACTTC.

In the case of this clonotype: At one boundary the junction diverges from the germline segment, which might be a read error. This chain's CDR3 is CAAVLGGAETQYF. In DNA form, the CDR3 reads TGTGCCGCCGTTCTCGGGGGGGCAGAGACGCAGTATTTC. This chain connects TRBV2 to TRBJ2-5; TRBD2 aligns across 8 bases. Germline-derived CDR1 and CDR2 are SNHLY and FYNNEI. CDR3 length equals 13 residues.

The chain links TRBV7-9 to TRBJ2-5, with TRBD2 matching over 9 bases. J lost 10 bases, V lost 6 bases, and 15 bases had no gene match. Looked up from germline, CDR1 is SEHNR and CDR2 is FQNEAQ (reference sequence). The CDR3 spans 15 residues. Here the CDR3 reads CASSSRRSGGSDQYF. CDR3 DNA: TGTGCCAGCAGTTCTAGAAGGAGCGGGGGGAGCGACCAGTACTTC.

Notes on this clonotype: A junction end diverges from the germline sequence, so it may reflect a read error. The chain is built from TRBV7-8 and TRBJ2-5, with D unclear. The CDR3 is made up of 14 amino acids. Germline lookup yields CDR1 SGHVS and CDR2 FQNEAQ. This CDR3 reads CATSWAGSQETQYF. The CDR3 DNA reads TGTGCCACCAGCTGGGCCGGCAGCCAAGAGACCCAGTACTTC.

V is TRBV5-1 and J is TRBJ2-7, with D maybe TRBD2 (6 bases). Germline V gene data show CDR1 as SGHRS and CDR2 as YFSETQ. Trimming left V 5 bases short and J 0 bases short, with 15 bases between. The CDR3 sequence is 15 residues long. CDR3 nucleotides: TGCGCCAGCAGGGGGGAGGTGAAGGGCTCCTACGAGCAGTACTTC. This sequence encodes CASRGEVKGSYEQYF.

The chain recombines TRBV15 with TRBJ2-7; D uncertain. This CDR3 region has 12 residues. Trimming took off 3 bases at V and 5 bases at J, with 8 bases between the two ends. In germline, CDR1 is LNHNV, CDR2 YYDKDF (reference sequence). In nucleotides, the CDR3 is TGTGCCACCAGCAGGGGGTACAACGAGCAGTACTTC. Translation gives CATSRGYNEQYF.

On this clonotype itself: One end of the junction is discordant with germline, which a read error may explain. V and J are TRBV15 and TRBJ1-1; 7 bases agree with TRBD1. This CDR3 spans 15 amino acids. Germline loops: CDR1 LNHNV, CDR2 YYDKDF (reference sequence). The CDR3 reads CASSLDMKGGTEQFF. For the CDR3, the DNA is TGTGCCAGCAGCTTAGATATGAAAGGGGGCACTGAACAGTTCTTT.

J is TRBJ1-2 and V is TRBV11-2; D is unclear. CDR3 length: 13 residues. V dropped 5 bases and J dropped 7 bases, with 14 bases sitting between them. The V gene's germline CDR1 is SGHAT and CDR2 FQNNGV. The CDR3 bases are TGTGCCAGCAGCGGGGATGGAGGGTGTGGCTACACCTTC. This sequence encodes CASSGDGGCGYTF.

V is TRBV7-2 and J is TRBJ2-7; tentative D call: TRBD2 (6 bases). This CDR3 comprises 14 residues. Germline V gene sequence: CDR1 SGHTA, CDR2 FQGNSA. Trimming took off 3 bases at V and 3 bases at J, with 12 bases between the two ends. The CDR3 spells CASSFVEGNYEQYF. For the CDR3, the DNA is TGTGCCAGCAGCTTCGTGGAGGGTAACTACGAGCAGTACTTC.

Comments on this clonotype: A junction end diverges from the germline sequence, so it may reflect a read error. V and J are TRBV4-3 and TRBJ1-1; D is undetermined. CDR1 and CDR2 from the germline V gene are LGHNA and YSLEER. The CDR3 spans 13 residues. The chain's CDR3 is CAGSQDTSGEAFF. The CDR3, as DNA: TGCGCCGGCAGCCAAGATACGTCAGGTGAAGCTTTCTTT.

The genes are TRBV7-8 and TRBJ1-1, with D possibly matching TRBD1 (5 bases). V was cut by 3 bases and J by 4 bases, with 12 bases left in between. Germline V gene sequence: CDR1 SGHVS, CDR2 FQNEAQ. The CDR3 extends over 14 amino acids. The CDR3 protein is CASSFNRMGTEAFF. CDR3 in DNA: TGTGCCAGCAGCTTCAACAGGATGGGCACTGAAGCTTTCTTT.

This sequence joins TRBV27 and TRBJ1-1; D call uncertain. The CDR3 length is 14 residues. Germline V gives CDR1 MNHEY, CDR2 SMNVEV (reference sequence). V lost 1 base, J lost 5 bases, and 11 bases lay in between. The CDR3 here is CASSLFPGKTEAFF. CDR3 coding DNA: TGTGCCAGCAGTTTATTTCCAGGAAAAACTGAAGCTTTCTTT.

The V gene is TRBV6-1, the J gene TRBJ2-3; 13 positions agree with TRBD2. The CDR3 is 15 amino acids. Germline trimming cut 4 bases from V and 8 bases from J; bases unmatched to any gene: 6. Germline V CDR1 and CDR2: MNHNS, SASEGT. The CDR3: CASSGLAGGPGTQYF. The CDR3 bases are TGTGCCAGCAGTGGACTAGCGGGGGGACCGGGTACGCAGTATTTT.

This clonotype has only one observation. The CDR3 spells CASSLRTEDNFGYTF. The CDR3 DNA reads TGTGCCAGCAGCTTGCGTACAGAGGATAACTTTGGTTACACCTTC. The chain employs TRBV7-9 and TRBJ1-2; D is unclear. The CDR3 covers 15 residues. From germline, CDR1 is SEHNR and CDR2 FQNEAQ (reference sequence). The V end lost 3 bases, the J end lost 11 bases, and 22 bases lay between the germline ends.

CDR3 sequence reads: CASSERDRNGSPLHF. The CDR3 DNA sequence: TGTGCCAGCAGTGAACGGGACAGGAATGGGTCACCCCTCCACTTT. This chain uses TRBV25-1 with TRBJ1-6; 8 bases line up with TRBD1. CDR3 length: 15 residues. The V segment lost 2 bases and the J segment 10 bases; nucleotides outside the gene matches: 7. CDR1 is MGHDK and CDR2 is SYGVNS in the germline V gene.

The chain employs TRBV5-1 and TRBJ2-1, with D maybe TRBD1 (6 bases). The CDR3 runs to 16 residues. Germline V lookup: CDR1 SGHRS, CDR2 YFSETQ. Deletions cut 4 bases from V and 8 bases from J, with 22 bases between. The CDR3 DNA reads TGCGCCAGCAGCCCCGGACAGCCCAATGAGAGCGATGAGCAGTTCTTC. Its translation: CASSPGQPNESDEQFF.

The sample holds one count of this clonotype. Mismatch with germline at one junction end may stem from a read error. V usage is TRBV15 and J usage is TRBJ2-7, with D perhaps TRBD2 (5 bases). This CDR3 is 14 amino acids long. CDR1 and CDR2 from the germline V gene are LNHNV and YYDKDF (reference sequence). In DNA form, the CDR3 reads TGTGCCAGCAGCGGCCGCGGCCAAGCCTACGCGCAGTACTTC. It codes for CASSGRGQAYAQYF.

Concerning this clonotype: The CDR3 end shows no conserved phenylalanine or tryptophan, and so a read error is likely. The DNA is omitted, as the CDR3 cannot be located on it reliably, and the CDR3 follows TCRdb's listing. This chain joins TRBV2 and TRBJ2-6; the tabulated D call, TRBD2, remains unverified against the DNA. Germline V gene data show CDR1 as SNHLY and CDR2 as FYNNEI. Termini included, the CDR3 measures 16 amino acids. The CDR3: CASSLAGSYGANVLPV.

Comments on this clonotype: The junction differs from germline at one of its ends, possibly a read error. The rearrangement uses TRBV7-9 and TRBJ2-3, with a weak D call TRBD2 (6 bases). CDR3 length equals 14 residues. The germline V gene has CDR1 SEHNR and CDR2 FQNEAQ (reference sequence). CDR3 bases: TGTGCCAGCAGCTTTGCGGACCGTCGGGACTCGCACTACTTT. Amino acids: CASSFADRRDSHYF.

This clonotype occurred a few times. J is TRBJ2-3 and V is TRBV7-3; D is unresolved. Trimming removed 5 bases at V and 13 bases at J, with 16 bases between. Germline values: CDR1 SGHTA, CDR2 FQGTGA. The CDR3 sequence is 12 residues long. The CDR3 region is CASSVGAGPEYF. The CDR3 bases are TGTGCCAGCAGCGTAGGTGCCGGTCCGGAGTATTTT.

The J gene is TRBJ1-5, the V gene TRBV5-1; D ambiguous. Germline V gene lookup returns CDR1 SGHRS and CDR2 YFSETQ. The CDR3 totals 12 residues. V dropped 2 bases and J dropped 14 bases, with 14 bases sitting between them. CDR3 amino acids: CASSLAGGNEHF. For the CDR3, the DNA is TGCGCCAGCAGCTTAGCCGGTGGCAACGAGCATTTT. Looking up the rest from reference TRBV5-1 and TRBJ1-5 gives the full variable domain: KAGVTQTPRYLIKTRGQQVTLSCSPISGHRSVSWYQQTPGQGLQFLFEYFSETQRNKGNFPGRFSGRQFSNSRSEMNVSTLELGDSALYLCASSLAGGNEHFGDGTRLSIL.

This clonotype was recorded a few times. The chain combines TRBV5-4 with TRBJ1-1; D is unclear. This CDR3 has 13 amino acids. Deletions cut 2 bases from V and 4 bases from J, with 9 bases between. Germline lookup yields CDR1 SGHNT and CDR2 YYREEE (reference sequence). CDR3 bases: TGTGCCAGCAGCTTTACTAGCGTCACTGAAGCTTTCTTT. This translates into CASSFTSVTEAFF.